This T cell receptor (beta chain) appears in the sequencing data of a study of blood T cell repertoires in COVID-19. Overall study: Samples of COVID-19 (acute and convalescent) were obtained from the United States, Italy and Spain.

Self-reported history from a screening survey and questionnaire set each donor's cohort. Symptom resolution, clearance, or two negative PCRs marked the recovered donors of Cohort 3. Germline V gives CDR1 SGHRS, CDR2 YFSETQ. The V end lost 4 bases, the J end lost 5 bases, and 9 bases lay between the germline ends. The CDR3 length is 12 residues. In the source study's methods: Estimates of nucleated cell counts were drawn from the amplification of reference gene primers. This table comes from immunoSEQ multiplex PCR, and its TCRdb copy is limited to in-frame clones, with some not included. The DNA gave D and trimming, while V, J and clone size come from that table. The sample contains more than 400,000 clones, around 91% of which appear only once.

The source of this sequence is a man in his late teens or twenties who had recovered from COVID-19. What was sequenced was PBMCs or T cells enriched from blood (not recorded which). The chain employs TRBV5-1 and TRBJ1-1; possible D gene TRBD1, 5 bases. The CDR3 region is CASSPRGTEAFF. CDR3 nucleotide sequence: TGCGCCAGCAGCCCCCGGGGGACTGAAGCTTTCTTT.